This T cell receptor beta chain comes out of a study of response to subunit inactivated influenza vaccine. This clonotype has a handful of counts. Its antigen is undetermined. The CDR3 has 14 amino acids. The germline V and J ends were trimmed by 2 bases and 1 base, with 9 bases remaining between them. CDR1 is DFQATT, CDR2 SNEGSKA, per germline (reference sequence). In TCRdb, the RT-PCR reads were re-called with MiXCR into one record per CDR3 protein. The repertoire holds 750,000 to 850,000 distinct CDR3 sequences, with 18% as singletons. Notes on the study in general: T cells newly recruited by each seasonal influenza vaccination are few, the authors suggested.

This TCR derives from a man aged 50 to 59 who received an inactivated influenza vaccine. Source: PBMCs from blood, taken around 5 days after vaccination. The rearrangement joins TRBV20-1 to TRBJ2-1, with D possibly TRBD1 on 5 matching bases. Here the CDR3 reads CSARSGNSYNEQFF. Here the CDR3 DNA reads TGCAGTGCTAGATCAGGGAATTCCTACAATGAGCAGTTCTTC.